This entry describes one T cell receptor (beta chain). Germline CDR1 and CDR2: SGHNT and YYREEE (reference sequence). The ends lost 2 bases at V and 0 bases at J; junction bases unmatched: 6. This CDR3 has 17 residues. PCR involved 60 Vbeta and 13 Jbeta primers. Only in-frame clones appear in the TCRdb table, and some are missing; sequencing was by immunoSEQ multiplex PCR. The sample gives about 130,000 clones, just under 80% of which show up once; roughly 1.9% is in the top ten. The sample comes from a study of cytomegalovirus exposure and HLA in healthy donors. Sequencing was done on a sample of PBMCs. The chain has TRBV5-4 and TRBJ2-3; 10 nucleotides line up with TRBD2. This TCR derives from a woman aged 40 to 55 in good health and CMV-seronegative. CDR3 sequence reads: CASSLELAGFSTDTQYF. The CDR3 DNA is TGTGCCAGCAGCTTAGAACTAGCGGGATTTAGCACAGATACGCAGTATTTT.